The next 3 T cell receptor beta chains were all read from a single sample in a study of human T cells and chemical hapten exposure. Regarding time point: patch test 2, 6 weeks after DPC sensitization. Treatment defined: therapeutic diphenylcyclopropenone sensitization with weekly scalp DPC. TCRdb redid the calling of the RACE reads with MiXCR, one entry per CDR3 protein. This table holds 120,000 to 150,000 distinct CDR3 sequences, approximately 12% found once. The sequenced sample was whole blood, obtained in connection with sensitization to the hapten diphenylcyclopropenone (DPC). These TCRs come from a woman aged 45-60 years with alopecia areata. Some clones in this sample may be carry-over from other donors' samples.

The J gene is TRBJ1-2, the V gene TRBV28, with a weak D call TRBD1 (6 bases). In germline, CDR1 is MDHEN, CDR2 SYDVKM. V was pared by 6 bases and J by 5 bases, with 16 bases between. The CDR3 spans 14 residues. In DNA form, the CDR3 reads TGTGCCAGCAGCCCCGAGACAGGACAATATGGCTACACCTTC. Its protein is CASSPETGQYGYTF.

J is TRBJ2-4 and V is TRBV3-1; no firm D call. Germline V gene lookup returns CDR1 LGHDT and CDR2 YNNKEL (reference sequence). This CDR3 is 15 amino acids long. V shed 0 bases and J shed 3 bases, with 9 bases lying between them. The CDR3 nucleotides read TGTGCCAGCAGCCAAGATGAGCGTCGCAAAAACATTCAGTACTTC. Its protein is CASSQDERRKNIQYF.

Notes on this clonotype: This may come from a read error, since a much larger clone is one base off. The rearrangement joins TRBV7-9 to TRBJ2-7; D ambiguous. This CDR3 region has 12 residues. Germline V gene lookup returns CDR1 SEHNR and CDR2 FQNEAQ (reference sequence). Written as DNA, the CDR3 is TGTACCAGCAGCTTTACCTACTACGAGCAGTACTTC. Protein sequence: CTSSFTYYEQYF.